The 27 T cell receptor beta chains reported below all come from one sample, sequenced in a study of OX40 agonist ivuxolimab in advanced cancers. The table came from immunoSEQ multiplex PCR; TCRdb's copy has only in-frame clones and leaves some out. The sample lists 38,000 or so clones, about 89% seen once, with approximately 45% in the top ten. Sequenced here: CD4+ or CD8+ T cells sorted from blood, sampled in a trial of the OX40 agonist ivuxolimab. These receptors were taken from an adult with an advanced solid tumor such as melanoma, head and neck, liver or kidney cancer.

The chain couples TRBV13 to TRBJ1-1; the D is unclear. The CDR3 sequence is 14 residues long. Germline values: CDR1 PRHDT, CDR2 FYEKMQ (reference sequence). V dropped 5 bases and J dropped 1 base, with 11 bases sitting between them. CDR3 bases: TGTGCCAGCAGCCTGTACCAAGGGAACACTGAAGCTTTCTTT. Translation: CASSLYQGNTEAFF.

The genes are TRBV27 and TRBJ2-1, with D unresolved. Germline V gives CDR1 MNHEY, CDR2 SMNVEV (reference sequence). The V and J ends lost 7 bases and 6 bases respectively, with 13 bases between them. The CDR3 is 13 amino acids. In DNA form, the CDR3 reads TGTGCCAGCACTCGACTCCTAGGCAATGAGCAGTTCTTC. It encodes CASTRLLGNEQFF.

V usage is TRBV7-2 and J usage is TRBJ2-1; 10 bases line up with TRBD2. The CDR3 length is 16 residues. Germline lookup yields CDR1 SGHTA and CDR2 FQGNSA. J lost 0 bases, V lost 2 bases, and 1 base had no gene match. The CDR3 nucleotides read TGTGCCAGCAGCTTAACTAGCGGGAACTCCTACAATGAGCAGTTCTTC. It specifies CASSLTSGNSYNEQFF. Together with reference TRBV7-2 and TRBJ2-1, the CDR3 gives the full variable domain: GAGVSQSPSNKVTEKGKDVELRCDPISGHTALYWYRQSLGQGLEFLIYFQGNSAPDKSGLPSDRFSAERTGGSVSTLTIQRTQQEDSAVYLCASSLTSGNSYNEQFFGPGTRLTVL.

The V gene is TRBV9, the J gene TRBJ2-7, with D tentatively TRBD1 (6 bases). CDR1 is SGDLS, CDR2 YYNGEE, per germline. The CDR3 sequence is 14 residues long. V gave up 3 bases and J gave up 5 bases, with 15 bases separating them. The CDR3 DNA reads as TGTGCCAGCAGCGCAGGGGCGCAGGTCAACGAGCAGTACTTC. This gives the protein CASSAGAQVNEQYF.

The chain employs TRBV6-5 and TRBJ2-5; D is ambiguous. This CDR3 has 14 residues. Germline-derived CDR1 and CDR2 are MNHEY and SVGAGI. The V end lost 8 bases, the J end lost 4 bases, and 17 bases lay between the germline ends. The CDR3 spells CASAHQMALETQYF. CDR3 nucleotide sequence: TGTGCCAGCGCCCATCAGATGGCCTTAGAGACCCAGTACTTC.

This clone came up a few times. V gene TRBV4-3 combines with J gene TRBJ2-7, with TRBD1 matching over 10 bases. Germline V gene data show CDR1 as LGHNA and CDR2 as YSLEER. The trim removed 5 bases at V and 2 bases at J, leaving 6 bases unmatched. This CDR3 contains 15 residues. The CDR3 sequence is CASSFGQGGPYEQYF. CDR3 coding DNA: TGCGCCAGCAGCTTCGGACAGGGGGGACCCTACGAGCAGTACTTC.

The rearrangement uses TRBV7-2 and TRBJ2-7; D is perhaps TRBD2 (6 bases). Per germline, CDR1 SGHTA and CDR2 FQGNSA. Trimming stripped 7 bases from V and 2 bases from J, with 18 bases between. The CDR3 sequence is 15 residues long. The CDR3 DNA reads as TGTGCCAGCATCAAATTGCGGGACGGGGCCTACGAGCAGTACTTC. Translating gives CASIKLRDGAYEQYF.

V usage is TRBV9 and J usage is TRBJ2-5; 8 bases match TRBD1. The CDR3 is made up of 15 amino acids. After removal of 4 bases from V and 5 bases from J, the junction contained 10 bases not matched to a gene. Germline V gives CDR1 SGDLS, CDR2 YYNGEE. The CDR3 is CASSPTQGASETQYF. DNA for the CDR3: TGTGCCAGCAGCCCCACTCAGGGGGCGTCGGAGACCCAGTACTTC.

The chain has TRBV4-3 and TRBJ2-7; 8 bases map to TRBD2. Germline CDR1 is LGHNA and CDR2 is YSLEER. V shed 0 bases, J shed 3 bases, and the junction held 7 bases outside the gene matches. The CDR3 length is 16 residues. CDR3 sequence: CASSQDHTGGFYEQYF. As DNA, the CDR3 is TGCGCCAGCAGCCAAGATCATACGGGGGGGTTCTACGAGCAGTACTTC.

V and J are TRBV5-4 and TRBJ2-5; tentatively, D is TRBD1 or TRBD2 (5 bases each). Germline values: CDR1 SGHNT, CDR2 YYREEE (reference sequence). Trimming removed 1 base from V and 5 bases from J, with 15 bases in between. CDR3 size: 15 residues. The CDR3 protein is CASSLSPGTLETQYF. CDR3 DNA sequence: TGTGCCAGCAGCTTGTCCCCCGGGACGCTCGAGACCCAGTACTTC.

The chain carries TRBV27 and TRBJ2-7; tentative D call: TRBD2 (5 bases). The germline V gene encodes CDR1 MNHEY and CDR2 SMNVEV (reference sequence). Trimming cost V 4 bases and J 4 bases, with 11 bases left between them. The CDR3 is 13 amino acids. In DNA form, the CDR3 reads TGTGCCAGCAGTTCCGGGGTTTCATACGAGCAGTACTTC. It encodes CASSSGVSYEQYF.

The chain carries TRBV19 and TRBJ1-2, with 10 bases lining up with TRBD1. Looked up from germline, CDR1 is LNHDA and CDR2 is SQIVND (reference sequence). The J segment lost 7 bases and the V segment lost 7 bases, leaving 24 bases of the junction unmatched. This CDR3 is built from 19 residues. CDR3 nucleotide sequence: TGTGCCAGTAATAGCCCATACCGCTACTTCGACAGGGGGCACGGTGGCTACACCTTC. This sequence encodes CASNSPYRYFDRGHGGYTF. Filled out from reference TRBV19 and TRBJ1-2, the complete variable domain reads DGGITQSPKYLFRKEGQNVTLSCEQNLNHDAMYWYRQDPGQGLRLIYYSQIVNDFQKGDIAEGYSVSREKKESFPLTVTSAQKNPTAFYLCASNSPYRYFDRGHGGYTFGSGTRLTVV.

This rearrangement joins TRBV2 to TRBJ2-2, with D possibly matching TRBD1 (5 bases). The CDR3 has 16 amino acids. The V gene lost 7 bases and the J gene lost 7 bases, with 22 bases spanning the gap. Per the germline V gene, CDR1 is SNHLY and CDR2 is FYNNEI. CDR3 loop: CASTGPEFQILGELFF. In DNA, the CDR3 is TGTGCCAGCACAGGGCCAGAATTTCAAATTCTCGGGGAGCTGTTTTTT.

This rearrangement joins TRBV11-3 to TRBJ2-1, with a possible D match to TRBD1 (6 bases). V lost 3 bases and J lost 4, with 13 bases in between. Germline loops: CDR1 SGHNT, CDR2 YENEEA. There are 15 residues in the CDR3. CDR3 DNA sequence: TGTGCCAGCAGCTTCGCAGGGGCTTTGTACAATGAGCAGTTCTTC. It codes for CASSFAGALYNEQFF.

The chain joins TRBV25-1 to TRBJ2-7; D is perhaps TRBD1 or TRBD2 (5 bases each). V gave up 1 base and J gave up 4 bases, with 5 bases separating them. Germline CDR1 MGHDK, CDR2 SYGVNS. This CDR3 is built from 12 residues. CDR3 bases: TGTGCCAGCAGTGAATGGGGGTACGAGCAGTACTTC. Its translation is CASSEWGYEQYF.

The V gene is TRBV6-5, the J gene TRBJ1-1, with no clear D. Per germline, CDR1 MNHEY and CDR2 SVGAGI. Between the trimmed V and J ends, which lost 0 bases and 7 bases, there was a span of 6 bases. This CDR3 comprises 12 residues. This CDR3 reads CASSYSGDEAFF. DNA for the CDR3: TGTGCCAGCAGTTACTCAGGAGATGAAGCTTTCTTT.

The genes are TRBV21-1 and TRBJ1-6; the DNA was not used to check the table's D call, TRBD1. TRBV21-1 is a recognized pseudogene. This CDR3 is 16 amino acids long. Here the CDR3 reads CASSKMPGAAGSPLHF. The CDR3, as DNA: TGTGCCAGCAGCAAAATGCCAGGGGCCGCCGGATCACCCCTCCACTTT.

The CDR3 protein is CASRHTGEAFF. CDR3 nucleotides: TGTGCCAGCAGACATACAGGGGAAGCTTTCTTT. The chain links TRBV6-5 to TRBJ1-1; tentatively, D is TRBD1 (6 bases). Germline CDR1 is MNHEY and CDR2 is SVGAGI. Trimming took 6 bases from V and 8 from J, leaving 10 bases between them. The CDR3 runs 11 residues.

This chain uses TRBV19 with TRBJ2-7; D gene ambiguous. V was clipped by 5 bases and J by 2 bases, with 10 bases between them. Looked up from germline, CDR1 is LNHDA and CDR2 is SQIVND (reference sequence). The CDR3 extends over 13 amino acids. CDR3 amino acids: CASSDAGAYEQYF. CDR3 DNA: TGTGCCAGTAGTGACGCTGGAGCCTACGAGCAGTACTTC.

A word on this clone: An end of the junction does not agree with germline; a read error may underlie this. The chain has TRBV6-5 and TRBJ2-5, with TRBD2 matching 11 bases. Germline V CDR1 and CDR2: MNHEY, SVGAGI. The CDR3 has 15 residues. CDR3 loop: CAGSLAGGLQETQYF. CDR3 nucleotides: TGTGCCGGCAGCCTAGCGGGGGGCCTCCAAGAGACCCAGTACTTC.

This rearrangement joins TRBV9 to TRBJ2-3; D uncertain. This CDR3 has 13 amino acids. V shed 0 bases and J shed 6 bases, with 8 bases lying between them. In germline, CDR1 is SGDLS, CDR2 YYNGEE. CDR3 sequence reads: CASSVEVWDTQYF. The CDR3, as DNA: TGTGCCAGCAGCGTAGAAGTGTGGGATACGCAGTATTTT.

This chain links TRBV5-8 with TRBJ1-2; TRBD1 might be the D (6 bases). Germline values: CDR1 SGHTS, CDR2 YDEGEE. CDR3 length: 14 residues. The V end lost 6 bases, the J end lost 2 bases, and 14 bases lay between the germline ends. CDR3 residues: CASTSAGVNYGYTF. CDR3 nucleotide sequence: TGTGCCAGCACCTCGGCAGGGGTGAACTATGGCTACACCTTC.

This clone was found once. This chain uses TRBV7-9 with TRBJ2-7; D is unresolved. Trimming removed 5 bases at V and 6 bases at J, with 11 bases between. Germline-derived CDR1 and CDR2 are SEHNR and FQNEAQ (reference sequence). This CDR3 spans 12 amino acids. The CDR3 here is CASSLGESEQYF. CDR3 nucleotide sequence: TGTGCCAGCAGCCTAGGAGAGAGCGAGCAGTACTTC.

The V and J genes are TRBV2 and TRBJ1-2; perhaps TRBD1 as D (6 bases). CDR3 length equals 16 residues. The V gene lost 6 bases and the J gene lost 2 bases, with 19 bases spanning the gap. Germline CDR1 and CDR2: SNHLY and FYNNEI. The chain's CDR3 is CASSIDQQGTNYGYTF. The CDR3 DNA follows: TGTGCCAGCAGCATAGACCAACAGGGAACGAACTATGGCTACACCTTC.

The CDR3 protein is CASSLEGYGYTF. In DNA, the CDR3 is TGTGCCAGCAGCTTGGAAGGGTACGGCTACACCTTC. V and J are TRBV7-6 and TRBJ1-2; D gene ambiguous. This CDR3 is 12 amino acids long. Germline V gene sequence: CDR1 SGHVS, CDR2 FNYEAQ. Trimming removed 3 bases from V and 8 bases from J, with 10 bases in between. Drawing the rest from reference TRBV7-6 and TRBJ1-2, the complete variable domain is GAGVSQSPRYKVTKRGQDVALRCDPISGHVSLYWYRQALGQGPEFLTYFNYEAQQDKSGLPNDRFSAERPEGSISTLTIQRTEQRDSAMYRCASSLEGYGYTFGSGTRLTVV.

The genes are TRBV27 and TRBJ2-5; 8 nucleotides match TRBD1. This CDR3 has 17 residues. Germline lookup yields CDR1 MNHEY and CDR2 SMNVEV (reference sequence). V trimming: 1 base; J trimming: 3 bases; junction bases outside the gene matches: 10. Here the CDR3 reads CASSLLASGGRKETQYF. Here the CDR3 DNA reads TGTGCCAGCAGTTTATTGGCGTCAGGGGGCCGGAAAGAGACCCAGTACTTC.

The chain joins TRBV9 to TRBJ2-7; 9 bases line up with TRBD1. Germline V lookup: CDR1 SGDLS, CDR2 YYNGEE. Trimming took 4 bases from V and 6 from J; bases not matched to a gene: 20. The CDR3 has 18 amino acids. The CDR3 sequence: CASSSEGQDRGRRVEQYF. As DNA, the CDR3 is TGTGCCAGCAGCTCAGAGGGCCAGGACAGGGGAAGACGGGTCGAGCAGTACTTC.